This T cell receptor (beta chain) is drawn from a study of T-cell memory formation after mild COVID-19. Overall study results and limits: Pre-infection memory held some responding clones, suggesting pre-existing cross-reactive T cells responded. The SARS-CoV-2 specificity of second-wave clones reaching peak at day 37 remained unverified.

The length of the CDR3 is 13 residues. Trimming removed 6 bases from V and 8 bases from J; junction bases left unmatched: 8. Germline V CDR1 and CDR2: LGHDT, YNNKEL (reference sequence). A remark on this clonotype: Its antigen is not identified.

Barcoded TCR alpha and TCR beta cDNA libraries with UMIs came from 5'RACE using constant-segment primers. TCRdb reprocessed the 5' RACE reads with MiXCR, giving one entry per CDR3 protein. Of around 260,000 distinct CDR3 sequences in the sample, around 15% were seen once. Specimen: PBMCs or a T cell subset sorted from them (not recorded which). The chain joins TRBV3-1 to TRBJ1-1; TRBD1 matches 8 bases. The sequence derives from a man younger than 35 who had mild COVID-19 (a few samples of this study predate the infection). Cell type and time point are not known. The CDR3 DNA sequence: TGTGCCAGCAGTCGACAGGGGCCCCCGGAAGCTTTCTTT. Amino acid sequence: CASSRQGPPEAFF. Drawing the rest from reference TRBV3-1 and TRBJ1-1, the complete variable domain is DTAVSQTPKYLVTQMGNDKSIKCEQNLGHDTMYWYKQDSKKFLKIMFSYNNKELIINETVPNRFSPKSPDKAHLNLHINSLELGDSAVYFCASSRQGPPEAFFGQGTRLTVV.